The 4 T cell receptor beta chains in this list originate from one sample, sequenced in a study of beta chain features in type 1 diabetes. No antigen is known for these receptors. Study-wide results and limits: In every one of the four CD4+ subsets, TCRB CDR3s were moderately but significantly shorter in Type 1 diabetes patients.

Expressed TCRB transcripts were sequenced because the isolated RNA had all been reverse transcribed beforehand. Profiling relied on immunoSEQ multiplex PCR, and the TCRdb table lists in-frame clones only, not all of them. This sample has tens of thousands of clones, with approximately 47% found just once. Sequences were obtained from central memory CD4+ T cells from blood. Receptor source: a man between 25 and 39 years old with type 1 diabetes.

This chain connects TRBV5-1 to TRBJ1-6; 9 bases fit TRBD1. The CDR3 is 15 amino acids. Germline loops: CDR1 SGHRS, CDR2 YFSETQ. V lost 4 bases, J lost 10 bases, and 9 bases stayed unmatched. The chain's CDR3 is CASSMGQGAGSPLHF. The CDR3 nucleotides are TGCGCCAGCAGCATGGGACAGGGCGCCGGGTCACCCCTCCACTTT.

The chain is built from TRBV11-2 and TRBJ1-5; D is uncertain. The CDR3 is 14 residues long. The germline V gene has CDR1 SGHAT and CDR2 FQNNGV. The ends were cut back, 5 bases at V and 7 bases at J, with 15 bases in the middle. The CDR3 here is CASSLEDEGQPQHF. Written as DNA, the CDR3 is TGTGCCAGCAGCCTGGAGGACGAAGGGCAGCCCCAGCATTTT.

This clone was recorded a few times. The chain recombines TRBV10-3 with TRBJ1-1, with 8 bases lining up with TRBD1. The germline gives CDR1 ENHRY, CDR2 SYGVKD. This CDR3 has 14 amino acids. Losses at the gene ends were 7 bases for V and 1 base for J; bases not matched to a gene: 5. The CDR3 coding sequence is TGTGCCATCAACCTGGGACAGGAGAACACTGAAGCTTTCTTT. This translates into CAINLGQENTEAFF.

This chain joins TRBV11-2 and TRBJ2-2; D is uncertain. Per germline, CDR1 SGHAT and CDR2 FQNNGV. This CDR3 is 16 amino acids long. V gave up 5 bases and J gave up 4 bases, with 17 bases separating them. CDR3 nucleotide sequence: TGTGCCAGCAGCCCCCTAAAAGATCCGGGCACCGGGGAGCTGTTTTTT. Translation: CASSPLKDPGTGELFF.